Following are 30 T cell receptor beta chains from one sample sequenced in a study of T-cell reconstitution after alpha-beta-depleted transplantation in children. Researchers prepared the TCRbeta library using unique molecular identifiers, the study reports. Each CDR3 protein is one row after TCRdb ran MiXCR on the PCR reads. The profile covers 300,000 to 400,000 distinct CDR3 sequences, with about an eighth appearing a single time and over 3.5% taken by the ten largest. Sequenced here: PBMCs, sampled from the stem cell graft. The receptors here all came from a human donor who donated a stem cell graft to a child with Fanconi anemia.

V and J are TRBV6-1 and TRBJ1-1; a weak D match, TRBD1 (6 bases). The germline CDR1 and CDR2 sequences are MNHNS and SASEGT. V lost 6 bases to trimming and J lost 2 bases, with 13 bases between them. The CDR3 length is 14 residues. The CDR3 coding sequence is TGTGCCAGCAGAGGGGACACCGAAAACACTGAAGCTTTCTTT. Residues: CASRGDTENTEAFF.

The chain employs TRBV18 and TRBJ1-2; TRBD1 matches at 11 bases. Germline CDR1 reads KGHSH; CDR2 reads LQKENI. This CDR3 has 14 residues. The ends lost 4 bases at V and 8 bases at J; junction bases unmatched: 6. The CDR3 region has the DNA TGTGCCAGCTCACTCGGACAGGGGGCGAAGGGCTACACCTTC. It codes for CASSLGQGAKGYTF. Filled out from reference TRBV18 and TRBJ1-2, the complete variable domain reads NAGVMQNPRHLVRRRGQEARLRCSPMKGHSHVYWYRQLPEEGLKFMVYLQKENIIDESGMPKERFSAEFPKEGPSILRIQQVVRGDSAAYFCASSLGQGAKGYTFGSGTRLTVV.

Concerning this clonotype: This is likely an artifact of a read error, given a far larger clone one base away. The gene calls are TRBV12-3 or TRBV12-4 and TRBJ1-1; D is undetermined. CDR3 size: 12 residues. The CDR3 DNA reads as TGTGCCAGCATTTTAGGATACACTGAAGCTTTCTTT. Protein sequence: CASILGYTEAFF.

This clonotype was counted only a few times. The chain is built from TRBV10-3 and TRBJ1-2, with a weak D call TRBD1 (6 bases). Germline V gene sequence: CDR1 ENHRY, CDR2 SYGVKD. CDR3 length: 15 amino acids. Trimming cost V 0 bases and J 6 bases, with 14 bases left between them. CDR3 loop: CAISESSRGHHGYTF. The CDR3 DNA reads TGTGCCATCAGTGAGTCCAGCAGGGGACACCATGGCTACACCTTC.

This clonotype was seen many times. This chain uses TRBV20-1 with TRBJ2-3; a weak D match, TRBD2 (5 bases). This CDR3 region has 15 residues. Trimming cost V 0 bases and J 3 bases, with 13 bases left between them. The germline V gene has CDR1 DFQATT and CDR2 SNEGSKA (reference sequence). CDR3 coding DNA: TGCAGTGCTAGAGATGAGGGAGTTGGAACAGATACGCAGTATTTT. Encoded protein: CSARDEGVGTDTQYF.

This clonotype occurred a few times. V usage is TRBV12-3 or TRBV12-4 and J usage is TRBJ2-1; D might be TRBD1 (6 bases). The CDR3 has 16 amino acids. V was pared by 4 bases and J by 4 bases, with 17 bases between. The CDR3 DNA follows: TGTGCCAGCAGTTCGCTAGGAGGACAGAGTTACAATGAGCAGTTCTTC. As protein: CASSSLGGQSYNEQFF.

This clonotype was detected a few times. The chain is built from TRBV12-3 or TRBV12-4 and TRBJ1-2, with 11 bases fitting TRBD1. The ends lost 1 base at V and 8 bases at J; junction bases unmatched: 6. The length of the CDR3 is 15 residues. This CDR3 reads CASSLEDRGRDGYTF. The CDR3 coding sequence is TGTGCCAGCAGTTTAGAGGACAGGGGGCGAGACGGCTACACCTTC.

This clonotype was observed at least ten times. The gene calls are TRBV29-1 and TRBJ1-1, with D perhaps TRBD1 (6 bases). V lost 5 bases and J 5 bases, leaving 15 bases between the germline ends. The CDR3 totals 13 residues. Per germline, CDR1 SQVTM and CDR2 ANQGSEA. The CDR3 sequence: CSVIGTTATEAFF. CDR3 in DNA: TGCAGCGTTATCGGGACAACGGCAACTGAAGCTTTCTTT.

This clonotype appeared many times. Here the CDR3 reads CASSLVAGPNEQYF. For the CDR3, the DNA is TGTGCCAGCAGCTTGGTGGCGGGACCCAACGAGCAGTACTTC. V and J are TRBV5-5 and TRBJ2-7; D perhaps matches TRBD2 (6 bases). V was clipped by 0 bases and J by 5 bases, with 12 bases between them. This CDR3 region has 14 residues. Germline V gene data show CDR1 as SGHKS and CDR2 as YYEKEE (reference sequence).

This clonotype has just a few counts. V is TRBV5-1 and J is TRBJ2-1, with 10 nucleotides matching TRBD2. The CDR3 has 15 residues. With V trimmed by 1 base and J by 2 bases, 0 bases remained unmatched. Germline assignment: CDR1 SGHRS and CDR2 YFSETQ. The CDR3 loop is CASSLTSGTYNEQFF. Here the CDR3 DNA reads TGCGCCAGCAGCTTGACTAGCGGGACCTACAATGAGCAGTTCTTC.

This clonotype was seen a handful of times. The CDR3 loop reads CASSQDRARSPLHF. As DNA, the CDR3 is TGTGCCAGCAGCCAAGACAGGGCACGGTCACCCCTCCACTTT. The J gene is TRBJ1-6, the V gene TRBV4-2, with D perhaps matching TRBD1 (5 bases). CDR3 length: 14 residues. CDR1 is LGHNA and CDR2 is YNFKEQ in the germline V gene. V lost 0 bases, J lost 10 bases, and 10 bases lay in between.

This chain uses TRBV27 with TRBJ2-3, with D hard to call. Germline values: CDR1 MNHEY, CDR2 SMNVEV (reference sequence). V dropped 6 bases and J dropped 4 bases, with 8 bases sitting between them. This CDR3 has 12 amino acids. CDR3 sequence reads: CASRPSADTQYF. In DNA form, the CDR3 reads TGTGCCAGCAGGCCCTCGGCAGATACGCAGTATTTT.

The V gene is TRBV29-1, the J gene TRBJ1-3; D possibly corresponds to TRBD1 (6 bases). The V end lost 6 bases, the J end lost 0 bases, and 15 bases lay between the germline ends. The CDR3 totals 15 residues. Germline V gene sequence: CDR1 SQVTM, CDR2 ANQGSEA. CDR3 amino acids: CSVMTGQSSGNTIYF. For the CDR3, the DNA is TGCAGCGTGATGACAGGACAGAGCTCTGGAAACACCATATATTTT.

The CDR3 sequence: CSAGPGQGAGGYTF. The DNA of the CDR3 is TGCAGTGCAGGGCCGGGACAGGGGGCTGGTGGCTACACCTTC. The chain recombines TRBV20-1 with TRBJ1-2; 12 bases fit TRBD1. The CDR3 contains 14 residues. Germline CDR1 and CDR2: DFQATT and SNEGSKA (reference sequence). Losses at the gene ends were 6 bases for V and 7 bases for J; bases not matched to a gene: 9.

In its sample, this clonotype was seen a few times. This chain links TRBV5-4 with TRBJ2-5; D is undetermined. Trimming pared 4 bases from V and 5 bases from J, leaving 15 bases between. The CDR3 runs 14 residues. The V gene's germline CDR1 is SGHNT and CDR2 YYREEE (reference sequence). The CDR3 nucleotides are TGTGCCAGCAGCACCCCTTCTGGGCGGGAGACCCAGTACTTC. Translated: CASSTPSGRETQYF. Full variable domain (outside the CDR3, taken from reference TRBV5-4 and TRBJ2-5): ETGVTQSPTHLIKTRGQQVTLRCSSQSGHNTVSWYQQALGQGPQFIFQYYREEENGRGNFPPRFSGLQFPNYSSELNVNALELDDSALYLCASSTPSGRETQYFGPGTRLLVL.

The chain is built from TRBV28 and TRBJ1-2, with 8 bases aligning to TRBD1. CDR3 length: 14 amino acids. CDR1 MDHEN and CDR2 SYDVKM come from the germline V gene. V shed 8 bases, J shed 3 bases, and the junction held 8 bases outside the gene matches. The CDR3 sequence: CASGGQGLDYGYTF. In nucleotides, the CDR3 is TGTGCCAGCGGAGGACAGGGTCTTGACTATGGCTACACCTTC.

A few counts support this clonotype. This chain connects TRBV5-1 to TRBJ2-2; TRBD2 is a possible D gene (5 bases). This CDR3 comprises 14 residues. V was trimmed by 5 bases and J by 2 bases, leaving 10 bases between them. Germline CDR1 reads SGHRS; CDR2 reads YFSETQ. The CDR3 reads CASRNRENTGELFF. The CDR3, as DNA: TGCGCCAGCAGAAACCGGGAAAACACCGGGGAGCTGTTTTTT.

The rearrangement joins TRBV20-1 to TRBJ1-2; D may be TRBD1 (6 bases). The CDR3 length is 13 residues. Germline V gene sequence: CDR1 DFQATT, CDR2 SNEGSKA (reference sequence). V shed 6 bases and J shed 4 bases, with 15 bases lying between them. The CDR3 nucleotides are TGCAGTGCCTCCACCGACAGGATCTATGGCTACACCTTC. Translation: CSASTDRIYGYTF.

The rearrangement uses TRBV28 and TRBJ1-5; 9 bases fit TRBD1. V lost 4 bases and J lost 11; bases outside the gene matches: 18. The germline V gene encodes CDR1 MDHEN and CDR2 SYDVKM. This CDR3 spans 17 amino acids. The CDR3 loop reads CASSSPGTGRGDLSQHF. In nucleotides, the CDR3 is TGTGCCAGCAGTTCCCCCGGGACAGGGAGAGGGGATCTGTCCCAGCATTTT.

In nucleotides, the CDR3 is TGCGCCAGCACGAAAGAGGCAGGGGTCACAGATACGCAGTATTTT. Translating it yields CASTKEAGVTDTQYF. V and J are TRBV4-3 and TRBJ2-3, with a possible D match to TRBD1 (6 bases). CDR1 and CDR2 (germline): LGHNA, YSLEER. V lost 7 bases and J lost 2, with 16 bases in between. The CDR3 has 15 amino acids.

This clonotype showed up many times. The gene calls are TRBV7-2 and TRBJ2-7, with 9 bases that match TRBD1. CDR3 size: 15 residues. Germline V lookup: CDR1 SGHTA, CDR2 FQGNSA. V shed 1 base, J shed 7 bases, and the junction held 8 bases outside the gene matches. CDR3 DNA: TGTGCCAGCAGCTTAGGCACAGGGGGCTGGGGGGAGCAGTACTTC. This codes for CASSLGTGGWGEQYF.

This clonotype has more than one count but fewer than ten. This chain connects TRBV20-1 to TRBJ2-7; D might be TRBD2 (5 bases). Trimming removed 7 bases at V and 1 base at J, with 11 bases between. This CDR3 has 12 amino acids. The germline V gene encodes CDR1 DFQATT and CDR2 SNEGSKA (reference sequence). CDR3 DNA sequence: TGCAGTGTTGAGGGTCCGTCCTACGAGCAGTACTTC. Encoded protein: CSVEGPSYEQYF.

This clonotype was seen at least ten times. The chain has TRBV9 and TRBJ1-2; TRBD1 matches at 7 bases. Germline V gene sequence: CDR1 SGDLS, CDR2 YYNGEE. This CDR3 comprises 15 residues. Trimming at V came to 2 bases and at J to 3 bases, leaving 7 bases not matched to a gene. In DNA, the CDR3 is TGTGCCAGCAGCGTCGCAAACAGGGGAGACTATGGCTACACCTTC. It encodes CASSVANRGDYGYTF.

The V call is TRBV20-1, the J call TRBJ1-2, with D hard to call. Germline V gives CDR1 DFQATT, CDR2 SNEGSKA (reference sequence). CDR3 length: 13 amino acids. Trimming left V 6 bases short and J 4 bases short, with 15 bases between. CDR3 protein: CSAPRGMGYGYTF. CDR3 DNA sequence: TGCAGTGCCCCGCGTGGGATGGGCTATGGCTACACCTTC.

V is TRBV6-1 and J is TRBJ1-5; possibly TRBD1 for D (5 bases). Germline V gene data show CDR1 as MNHNS and CDR2 as SASEGT. V was shortened by 3 bases and J by 2 bases, with 14 bases between the two germline ends. The CDR3 has 16 amino acids. Here the CDR3 reads CASSESGGIRNQPQHF. CDR3 bases: TGTGCCAGCAGTGAGTCCGGGGGAATTCGCAATCAGCCCCAGCATTTT.

This clonotype was counted many times. The J gene is TRBJ2-7, the V gene TRBV28; 9 nucleotides match TRBD1. This CDR3 is 13 amino acids long. Unmatched junction bases numbered 9, after V lost 8 bases and J lost 7 bases. From germline, CDR1 is MDHEN and CDR2 SYDVKM. The CDR3 reads CASRTGGAREQYF. The CDR3 DNA follows: TGTGCCAGCCGAACAGGGGGCGCGCGGGAGCAGTACTTC.

There are a few counts of this clonotype. The chain has TRBV11-2 and TRBJ2-1; 7 nucleotides agree with TRBD2. V lost 1 base and J lost 6; bases outside the gene matches: 6. CDR3 size: 15 residues. Germline lookup yields CDR1 SGHAT and CDR2 FQNNGV. CDR3: CASSLGGGVGNEQFF. The DNA of the CDR3 is TGTGCCAGCAGCTTAGGGGGGGGAGTAGGCAATGAGCAGTTCTTC.

V and J are TRBV12-3 or TRBV12-4 and TRBJ2-2; D could derive from TRBD1 or TRBD2 (5 bases each). Trimming removed 1 base at V and 1 base at J, with 13 bases between. The CDR3 spans 17 residues. Here the CDR3 reads CASSLEIQGVNTGELFF. The CDR3 DNA follows: TGTGCCAGCAGTTTAGAGATCCAGGGAGTGAACACCGGGGAGCTGTTTTTT.

The V gene is TRBV12-3 or TRBV12-4, the J gene TRBJ2-1; 12 positions match TRBD2. Trimming took 7 bases from V and 7 from J; bases not matched to a gene: 8. The CDR3 runs to 15 residues. Written as DNA, the CDR3 is TGTGCCAGCACTCAGACTAGCGGGGGTCTAAATGAGCAGTTCTTC. Translation gives CASTQTSGGLNEQFF.

The J gene is TRBJ2-3, the V gene TRBV7-6, with D possibly TRBD1 on 5 matching bases. CDR1 SGHVS and CDR2 FNYEAQ come from the germline V gene. The CDR3 contains 14 residues. Trimming cost V 0 bases and J 3 bases, with 7 bases left between them. The CDR3 spells CASSLAHRTDTQYF. DNA of the CDR3: TGTGCCAGCAGCTTAGCGCACAGGACAGATACGCAGTATTTT.